The following is a T cell receptor (beta chain) sequence with its context. These data belong to a study of blood T cell repertoires in COVID-19. Here immunoSEQ multiplex PCR was the method, and the copy in TCRdb shows in-frame clones only, minus some. The sample lists about 87,000 clones, about 90% occurring once. Trimming took 4 bases from V and 7 from J, leaving 8 bases between them. The CDR3 has 13 amino acids. CDR1 is SGHNT and CDR2 is YENEEA in the germline V gene. The gene calls are TRBV11-3 and TRBJ1-6, with D unclear. This clonotype was sampled from a human donor with acute or convalescent COVID-19. The donor label of this sample is uncertain. The sample was peripheral blood. The CDR3 coding sequence is TGTGCCAGCAGCTCCGGGAGGAATTCACCCCTCCACTTT. This encodes CASSSGRNSPLHF.